This TCR beta chain was found in a study of T cell responses to AZD1222 COVID-19 vaccine. Overall study findings and caveats: Most donors were white British, females outnumbered males, and clonal diversity was possibly underestimated. At baseline, just a handful of AZD1222 recipients tested seropositive. Spike was spanned by vaccine-associated CD4 TCRs, which were dominant at 160-218 and 743-854.

The CDR3 contains 14 residues. Germline CDR1 reads SGHAT; CDR2 reads FQNNGV. The germline V and J ends were trimmed by 0 bases and 5 bases, with 10 bases remaining between them. TCRdb's table, derived via immunoSEQ multiplex PCR, lists solely in-frame clones and lacks some. The table records over 70,000 clones, 85% to 90% of them present only once. Concerning this clone: As yet, its antigen is unknown.

This sequence was found in an adult in good health. The rearrangement links TRBV11-2 to TRBJ2-5, with D possibly TRBD2 on 6 matching bases. Sequenced here: peripheral blood, sampled on day 0 of MenACWY control vaccination. The CDR3 DNA is TGTGCCAGCAGCTTAGATCGGGGGTGGGAGACCCAGTACTTC. It translates to CASSLDRGWETQYF.